One sample yielded the 13 T cell receptor beta chains listed below, sequenced in a study of shared clonotypes between healthy human individuals. The data were produced by immunoSEQ multiplex PCR, yet TCRdb's version contains in-frame clones alone and is incomplete. The table shows 95,000 to 120,000 clones, with roughly 70% occurring only once. Sequencing was done on a sample of memory CD8+ T cells sorted from blood. Subset noted: CD45RO+ cells pooled with CCR7-negative TemRA cells. These receptors were taken from a woman aged 25 to 39 in good health.

V and J are TRBV2 and TRBJ2-1, with TRBD2 identical over 7 bases. This CDR3 is built from 15 residues. The germline V gene encodes CDR1 SNHLY and CDR2 FYNNEI. Trimming cost V 4 bases and J 1 base; bases outside gene matches: 4. CDR3 sequence reads: CASSGSGNSYNEQFF. The CDR3 DNA is TGTGCCAGCAGTGGAAGCGGGAATTCCTACAATGAGCAGTTCTTC.

The chain employs TRBV10-2 and TRBJ2-3, with D uncertain. The CDR3 spans 14 residues. The V gene's germline CDR1 is WSHSY and CDR2 SAAADI. V lost 3 bases, J lost 3 bases, and 10 bases lay in between. This chain's CDR3 is CASSDRKATDTQYF. The CDR3 DNA sequence: TGCGCCAGCAGTGATCGGAAGGCGACAGATACGCAGTATTTT.

This clone was seen a single time. The rearrangement uses TRBV19 and TRBJ2-7, with D possibly TRBD2 on 6 matching bases. V was cut by 9 bases and J by 2 bases, with 17 bases left in between. In germline, CDR1 is LNHDA, CDR2 SQIVND (reference sequence). The CDR3 length is 14 residues. Here the CDR3 reads CASRGPGVTYEQYF. CDR3 in DNA: TGTGCCAGCCGAGGGCCGGGAGTCACCTACGAGCAGTACTTC.

The gene calls are TRBV27 and TRBJ2-7; D perhaps matches TRBD2 (5 bases). The CDR3 covers 14 residues. From germline, CDR1 is MNHEY and CDR2 SMNVEV (reference sequence). V was shortened by 2 bases and J by 5 bases, with 13 bases between the two germline ends. Here the CDR3 reads CASSLMGASNEQYF. The CDR3 bases are TGTGCCAGCAGTTTAATGGGAGCGAGCAACGAGCAGTACTTC.

The V gene is TRBV11-3, the J gene TRBJ2-1; D is possibly TRBD1 (6 bases). From germline, CDR1 is SGHNT and CDR2 YENEEA. The CDR3 covers 14 residues. The V and J ends lost 4 bases and 4 bases respectively, with 11 bases between them. The CDR3 here is CASSSRQEYNEQFF. DNA of the CDR3: TGTGCCAGCAGCTCAAGACAGGAATACAATGAGCAGTTCTTC.

The chain links TRBV5-1 to TRBJ1-2; a weak D match, TRBD1 (6 bases). In germline, CDR1 is SGHRS, CDR2 YFSETQ. V was cut by 4 bases and J by 4 bases, with 20 bases left in between. There are 16 residues in the CDR3. This CDR3 reads CASSAPLQGIFYGYTF. The CDR3 region has the DNA TGCGCCAGCAGCGCACCTCTACAGGGTATCTTCTATGGCTACACCTTC.

V and J are TRBV6-8 and TRBJ2-2, with D uncertain. The germline V and J ends were trimmed by 7 bases and 4 bases, with 22 bases remaining between them. Germline CDR1 is MNHGY and CDR2 is SAAAGT. This CDR3 is built from 17 residues. CDR3 protein: CASTRLLNAGGTGELFF. CDR3 nucleotide sequence: TGTGCCAGCACCCGTTTGCTTAATGCAGGCGGCACCGGGGAGCTGTTTTTT.

CDR3 nucleotide sequence: TGTGCCAGCAGCCAAGATTGGACTAGCGGGAGCAATGAGCAGTTCTTC. Translation gives CASSQDWTSGSNEQFF. The gene calls are TRBV4-2 and TRBJ2-1; 13 positions agree with TRBD2. Germline V CDR1 and CDR2: LGHNA, YNFKEQ. V lost 0 bases and J lost 6; bases outside the gene matches: 2. This CDR3 contains 16 residues.

V is TRBV4-1 and J is TRBJ2-2; TRBD2 matches at 8 bases. CDR1 and CDR2 (germline): MGHRA, YSYEKL. This CDR3 contains 17 residues. V trimming: 1 base; J trimming: 9 bases; junction bases outside the gene matches: 13. The CDR3 region is CASSQVGMNGRGRELFF. CDR3 DNA: TGCGCCAGCAGCCAAGTCGGAATGAACGGGAGGGGAAGGGAGCTGTTTTTT.

The chain is built from TRBV6-1 and TRBJ2-3; tentative D call: TRBD1 (5 bases). The CDR3 extends over 15 amino acids. V lost 2 bases to trimming and J lost 1 base, with 10 bases between them. Germline values: CDR1 MNHNS, CDR2 SASEGT. In DNA form, the CDR3 reads TGTGCCAGCAGTGAATGGGGCTCTGGCACAGATACGCAGTATTTT. It is translated as CASSEWGSGTDTQYF.

The chain links TRBV12-2 to TRBJ2-7; the table's D call TRBD1 went unverified against the DNA. TRBV12-2 is a pseudogene segment. CDR3 length: 20 residues. The CDR3 region is CASRFYGPNARRQLSYEQYF. In DNA, the CDR3 is TGTGCAAGTCGCTTCTATGGCCCGAATGCCAGGAGACAGTTATCCTACGAGCAGTACTTC.

The gene calls are TRBV6-1 and TRBJ1-3; unclear D gene. CDR3 length: 12 residues. Trimming cost V 7 bases and J 0 bases, with 4 bases left between them. The germline gives CDR1 MNHNS, CDR2 SASEGT. The CDR3 coding sequence is TGTGCCAGCACAGTCTCTGGAAACACCATATATTTT. It codes for CASTVSGNTIYF.

The chain carries TRBV29-1 and TRBJ1-3; D remains ambiguous. Germline CDR1 is SQVTM and CDR2 is ANQGSEA. This CDR3 is 13 amino acids long. V dropped 4 bases and J dropped 4 bases, with 11 bases sitting between them. The CDR3 DNA reads as TGCAGCGTTGTTTCCGGGGTCGGAAACACCATATATTTT. Protein: CSVVSGVGNTIYF. Full variable domain (missing parts from reference TRBV29-1 and TRBJ1-3): SAVISQKPSRDICQRGTSLTIQCQVDSQVTMMFWYRQQPGQSLTLIATANQGSEATYESGFVIDKFPISRPNLTFSTLTVSNMSPEDSSIYLCSVVSGVGNTIYFGEGSWLTVV.